The clone carrying this TCR beta chain has a count of ten or more. The antigen is not known. The data belong to a study of identical twins. General study findings and limits: Within cord blood, abundant beta clonotypes carried fewer insertions, but memory repertoires showed no such trend. Monozygotic twins shared more out-of-frame TCR alpha than recombination models predicted. Compared with unrelated sharing, twin-shared out-of-frame alpha sequences had more low-probability sequences.

The ends were cut back, 2 bases at V and 6 bases at J, with 10 bases in the middle. This CDR3 has 14 residues. Germline V gene lookup returns CDR1 SGHTA and CDR2 FQGNSA. Using its own MiXCR run on the 5' RACE reads, TCRdb lists one record per CDR3 protein. In the table there are some 560,000 distinct CDR3 sequences, 9% to 10% of which are singletons. These records were also assigned to another study, of yellow fever vaccine responses in identical twins.

Sequences were obtained from PBMCs. This TCR was recovered from a woman aged 18 to 35 in good health. The chain links TRBV7-2 to TRBJ2-2; weak D call: TRBD1 (6 bases). The CDR3: CASSLNPGAGELFF. The DNA for the CDR3 is TGTGCCAGCAGCTTAAATCCAGGGGCCGGGGAGCTGTTTTTT.